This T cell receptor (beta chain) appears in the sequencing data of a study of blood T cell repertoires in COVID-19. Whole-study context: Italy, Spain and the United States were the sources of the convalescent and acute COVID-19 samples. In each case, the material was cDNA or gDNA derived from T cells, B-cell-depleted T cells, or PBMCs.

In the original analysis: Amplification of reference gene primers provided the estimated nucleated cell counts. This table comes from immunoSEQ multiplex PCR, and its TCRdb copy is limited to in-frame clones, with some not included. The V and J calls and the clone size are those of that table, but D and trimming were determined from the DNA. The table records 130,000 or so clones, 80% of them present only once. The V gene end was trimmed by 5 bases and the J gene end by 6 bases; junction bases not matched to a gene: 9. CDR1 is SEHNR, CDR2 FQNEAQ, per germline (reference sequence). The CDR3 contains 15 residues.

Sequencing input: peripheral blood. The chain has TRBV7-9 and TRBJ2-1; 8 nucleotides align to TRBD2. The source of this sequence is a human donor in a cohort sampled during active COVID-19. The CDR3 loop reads CASSLAGGAGNEQFF. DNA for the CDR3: TGTGCCAGCAGCCTCGCCGGGGGGGCGGGCAATGAGCAGTTCTTC.